Listed here are 14 T cell receptor beta chains from one sample, sequenced in a study of shared clonotypes between healthy human individuals. Clones were read by immunoSEQ multiplex PCR, and TCRdb kept only the in-frame ones, dropping some. This table has roughly 2.6 million clones, about 92% appearing once. The sequencing input was naive CD4+ T cells sorted from blood. The subset here: CD45RA+ positively selected. These receptors were taken from a man in his late teens or twenties in good health.

The chain employs TRBV6-1 and TRBJ2-2; D is uncertain. Trimming took 2 bases from V and 7 from J, leaving 5 bases between them. Germline V gives CDR1 MNHNS, CDR2 SASEGT. The CDR3 is 12 amino acids. CDR3 nucleotide sequence: TGTGCCAGCAGTGAAAGGGTCGGGGAGCTGTTTTTT. Protein: CASSERVGELFF.

This chain uses TRBV7-8 with TRBJ1-1; 9 bases are a match to TRBD1. Germline CDR1 is SGHVS and CDR2 is FQNEAQ. This CDR3 has 16 residues. The ends lost 0 bases at V and 5 bases at J; junction bases unmatched: 7. The DNA of the CDR3 is TGTGCCAGCAGCTTAGCCGAAGGGGGACAGGGAACTGAAGCTTTCTTT. It translates to CASSLAEGGQGTEAFF.

This clone occurred once. This sequence joins TRBV6-5 and TRBJ2-7, with a weak D call TRBD1 (6 bases). Germline V gene sequence: CDR1 MNHEY, CDR2 SVGAGI. There are 14 residues in the CDR3. V lost 8 bases to trimming and J lost 4 bases, with 18 bases between them. Here the CDR3 reads CASQSDTGPYEQYF. CDR3 DNA sequence: TGTGCCAGCCAAAGCGACACAGGGCCTTACGAGCAGTACTTC.

The CDR3 loop reads CAISADTKVYGYTF. In DNA, the CDR3 is TGTGCCATCAGTGCAGACACCAAAGTGTATGGCTACACCTTC. The chain combines TRBV10-3 with TRBJ1-2; D is ambiguous. Germline-derived CDR1 and CDR2 are ENHRY and SYGVKD. The V end was cut by 4 bases, the J end by 5 bases, with 14 bases between. This CDR3 comprises 14 residues.

The V call is TRBV7-2, the J call TRBJ1-5; D is possibly TRBD1 (5 bases). The V gene lost 2 bases and the J gene lost 6 bases, with 11 bases spanning the gap. CDR1 SGHTA and CDR2 FQGNSA come from the germline V gene. The CDR3 is 14 amino acids. DNA of the CDR3: TGTGCCAGCAGCTTATTGGGGGTCGGTCAGCCCCAGCATTTT. This translates into CASSLLGVGQPQHF.

The chain combines TRBV5-4 with TRBJ1-2, with D perhaps matching TRBD1 (5 bases). The CDR3 spans 14 residues. V shed 0 bases and J shed 4 bases, with 10 bases lying between them. CDR1 and CDR2 (germline): SGHNT, YYREEE (reference sequence). CDR3 amino acids: CASSLGDSPYGYTF. In nucleotides, the CDR3 is TGTGCCAGCAGCTTGGGCGACAGCCCCTATGGCTACACCTTC.

The chain uses TRBV21-1 and TRBJ2-5; the table names TRBD2, a call not compared with the DNA. TRBV21-1 is a pseudogene locus. The CDR3 totals 15 residues. CDR3 region: CASSKGVSQRETQYF. CDR3 sequence (DNA): TGTGCCAGCAGCAAAGGGGTCAGTCAGCGGGAGACCCAGTACTTC.

The chain is built from TRBV6-5 and TRBJ1-4; D gene unclear. Trimming removed 6 bases from V and 3 bases from J, with 11 bases in between. Per germline, CDR1 MNHEY and CDR2 SVGAGI. The CDR3 has 14 amino acids. The CDR3 DNA reads TGTGCCAGCAGCAAGACATACCCTAATGAAAAACTGTTTTTT. Translating gives CASSKTYPNEKLFF.

The chain employs TRBV5-1 and TRBJ1-1; D unresolved. The CDR3 totals 11 residues. The V end lost 6 bases, the J end lost 1 base, and 4 bases lay between the germline ends. Germline V gene sequence: CDR1 SGHRS, CDR2 YFSETQ. CDR3 in DNA: TGCGCCAGCAACGGGAACACTGAAGCTTTCTTT. It is translated as CASNGNTEAFF. Together with reference TRBV5-1 and TRBJ1-1, the CDR3 gives the full variable domain: KAGVTQTPRYLIKTRGQQVTLSCSPISGHRSVSWYQQTPGQGLQFLFEYFSETQRNKGNFPGRFSGRQFSNSRSEMNVSTLELGDSALYLCASNGNTEAFFGQGTRLTVV.

The V and J genes are TRBV21-1 and TRBJ2-1; TRBD2 was called by the table and not checked on the DNA. TRBV21-1 is described as a pseudogene. This CDR3 is built from 17 residues. The chain's CDR3 is CASSKGIAGGRYNEQFF. As DNA, the CDR3 is TGTGCCAGCAGCAAAGGAATAGCGGGGGGGCGCTACAATGAGCAGTTCTTC.

The genes are TRBV2 and TRBJ2-7, with D maybe TRBD1 (6 bases). Looked up from germline, CDR1 is SNHLY and CDR2 is FYNNEI. The CDR3 has 13 residues. Trimming took off 5 bases at V and 2 bases at J, with 10 bases between the two ends. DNA of the CDR3: TGTGCCAGCAGTCAGGGGCCTCCCTACGAGCAGTACTTC. This gives the protein CASSQGPPYEQYF.

In its sample, this clone was seen once. The chain joins TRBV19 to TRBJ2-7; TRBD1 aligns across 10 bases. V was pared by 3 bases and J by 5 bases, with 7 bases of the junction left unmatched. The length of the CDR3 is 15 residues. Germline V gene data show CDR1 as LNHDA and CDR2 as SQIVND (reference sequence). CDR3 sequence reads: CASSITGTGAHEQYF. The CDR3 DNA reads as TGTGCCAGTAGTATTACGGGGACAGGGGCCCACGAGCAGTACTTC.

The chain joins TRBV7-6 to TRBJ2-2, with TRBD2 identical over 8 bases. This CDR3 is built from 17 residues. Germline trimming cut 1 base from V and 7 bases from J; bases unmatched to any gene: 11. Germline V gene data show CDR1 as SGHVS and CDR2 as FNYEAQ. The CDR3 region is CASSLETRGATGGELFF. The DNA for the CDR3 is TGTGCCAGCAGCTTAGAAACGCGGGGGGCGACTGGCGGGGAGCTGTTTTTT.

This clone was detected once. The CDR3 protein is CASSLTVYGYTF. CDR3 DNA sequence: TGTGCCAGCAGTTTGACAGTCTATGGCTACACCTTC. The chain joins TRBV6-1 to TRBJ1-2, with TRBD1 as a possible D gene (5 bases). The germline CDR1 and CDR2 sequences are MNHNS and SASEGT. CDR3 length: 12 amino acids. Trimming left V 5 bases short and J 4 bases short, with 8 bases between.